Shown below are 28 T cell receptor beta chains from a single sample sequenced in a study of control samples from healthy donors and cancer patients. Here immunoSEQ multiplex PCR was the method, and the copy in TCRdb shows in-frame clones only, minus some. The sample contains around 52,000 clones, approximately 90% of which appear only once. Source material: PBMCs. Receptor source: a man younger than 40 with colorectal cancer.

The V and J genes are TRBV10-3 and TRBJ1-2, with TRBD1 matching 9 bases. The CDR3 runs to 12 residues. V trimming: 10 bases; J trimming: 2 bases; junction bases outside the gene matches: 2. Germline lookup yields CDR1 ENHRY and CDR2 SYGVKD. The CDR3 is CANRGLNYGYTF. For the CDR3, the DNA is TGTGCCAACAGGGGGCTCAACTATGGCTACACCTTC.

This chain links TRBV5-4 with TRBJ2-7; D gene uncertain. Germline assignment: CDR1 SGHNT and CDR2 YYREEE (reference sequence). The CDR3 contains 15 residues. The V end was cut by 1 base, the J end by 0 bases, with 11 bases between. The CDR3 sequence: CASSLSPTASYEQYF. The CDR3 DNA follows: TGTGCCAGCAGCTTGTCACCGACGGCCTCCTACGAGCAGTACTTC.

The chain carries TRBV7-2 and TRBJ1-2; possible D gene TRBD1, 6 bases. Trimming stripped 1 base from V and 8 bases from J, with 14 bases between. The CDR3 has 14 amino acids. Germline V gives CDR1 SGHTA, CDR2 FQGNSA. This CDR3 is CASSLEGVRGGYTF. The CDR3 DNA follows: TGTGCCAGCAGCTTAGAGGGGGTGAGGGGCGGCTACACCTTC.

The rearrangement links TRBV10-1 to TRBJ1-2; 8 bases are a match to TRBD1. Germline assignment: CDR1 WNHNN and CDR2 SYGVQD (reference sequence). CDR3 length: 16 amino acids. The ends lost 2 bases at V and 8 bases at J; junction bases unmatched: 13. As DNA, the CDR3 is TGCGCCAGCAGTGAGGGAGGCAGGGGGCGCTCGGGAGGCTACACCTTC. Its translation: CASSEGGRGRSGGYTF.

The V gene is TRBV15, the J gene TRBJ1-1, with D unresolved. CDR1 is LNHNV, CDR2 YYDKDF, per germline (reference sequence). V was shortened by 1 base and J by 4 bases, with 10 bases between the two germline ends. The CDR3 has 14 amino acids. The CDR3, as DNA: TGTGCCACCAGCAGAGGAACGGGAACCACTGAAGCTTTCTTT. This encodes CATSRGTGTTEAFF.

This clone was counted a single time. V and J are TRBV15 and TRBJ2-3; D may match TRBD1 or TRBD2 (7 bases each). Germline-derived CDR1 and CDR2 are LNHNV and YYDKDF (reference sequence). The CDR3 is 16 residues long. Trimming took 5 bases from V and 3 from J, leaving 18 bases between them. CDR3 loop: CATSPRGGANTDTQYF. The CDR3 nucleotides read TGTGCCACCAGCCCCAGGGGGGGGGCCAATACAGATACGCAGTATTTT.

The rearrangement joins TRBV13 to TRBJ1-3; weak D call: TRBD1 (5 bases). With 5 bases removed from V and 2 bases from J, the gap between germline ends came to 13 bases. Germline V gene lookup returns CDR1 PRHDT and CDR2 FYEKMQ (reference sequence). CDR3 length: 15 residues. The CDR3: CASSEGVGAGNTIYF. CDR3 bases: TGTGCCAGCAGCGAAGGGGTCGGGGCTGGAAACACCATATATTTT.

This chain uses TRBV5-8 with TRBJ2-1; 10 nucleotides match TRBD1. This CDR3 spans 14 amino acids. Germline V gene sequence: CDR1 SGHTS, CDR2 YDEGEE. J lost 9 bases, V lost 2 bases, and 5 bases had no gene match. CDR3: CASSFLTGGVEQFF. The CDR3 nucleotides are TGTGCCAGCAGCTTCTTGACAGGGGGCGTTGAGCAGTTCTTC.

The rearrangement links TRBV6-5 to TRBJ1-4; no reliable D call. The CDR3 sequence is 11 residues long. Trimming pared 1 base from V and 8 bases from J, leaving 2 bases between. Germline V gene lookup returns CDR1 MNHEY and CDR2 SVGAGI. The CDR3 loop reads CASSYLEKLFF. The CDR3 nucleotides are TGTGCCAGCAGTTACTTGGAAAAACTGTTTTTT.

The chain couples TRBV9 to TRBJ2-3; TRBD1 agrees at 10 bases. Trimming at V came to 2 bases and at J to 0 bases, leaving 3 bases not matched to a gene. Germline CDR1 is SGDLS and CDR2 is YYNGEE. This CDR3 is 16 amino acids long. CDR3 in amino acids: CASSVGTGDSTDTQYF. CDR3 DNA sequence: TGTGCCAGCAGCGTGGGGACAGGGGATAGCACAGATACGCAGTATTTT.

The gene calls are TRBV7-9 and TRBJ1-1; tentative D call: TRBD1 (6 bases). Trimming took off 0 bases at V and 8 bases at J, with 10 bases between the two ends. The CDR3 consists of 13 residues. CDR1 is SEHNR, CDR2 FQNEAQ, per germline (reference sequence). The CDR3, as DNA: TGTGCCAGCAGCTTAGCCACAGGGAGAGAAGCTTTCTTT. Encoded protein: CASSLATGREAFF.

The CDR3 reads CASRPPGRNTGELFF. CDR3 sequence (DNA): TGTGCCAGCAGACCTCCGGGGCGGAACACCGGGGAGCTGTTTTTT. The chain is built from TRBV13 and TRBJ2-2; perhaps D is TRBD1 or TRBD2 (5 bases each). The germline gives CDR1 PRHDT, CDR2 FYEKMQ (reference sequence). Trimming took 6 bases from V and 1 from J, leaving 12 bases between them. The CDR3 spans 15 residues.

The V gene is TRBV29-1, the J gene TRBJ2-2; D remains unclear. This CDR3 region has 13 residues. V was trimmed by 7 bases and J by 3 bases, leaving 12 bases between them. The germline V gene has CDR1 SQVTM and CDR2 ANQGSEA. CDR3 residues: CSATEGDTGELFF. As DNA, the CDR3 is TGCAGCGCAACAGAAGGTGACACCGGGGAGCTGTTTTTT.

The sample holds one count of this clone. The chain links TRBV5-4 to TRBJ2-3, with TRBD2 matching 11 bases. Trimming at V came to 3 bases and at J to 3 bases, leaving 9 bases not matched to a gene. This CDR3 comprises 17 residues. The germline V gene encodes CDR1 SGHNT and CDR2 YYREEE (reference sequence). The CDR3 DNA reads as TGTGCCAGCAGCTGGGGGCTAGCGGGGGGTGTGACAGATACGCAGTATTTT. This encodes CASSWGLAGGVTDTQYF.

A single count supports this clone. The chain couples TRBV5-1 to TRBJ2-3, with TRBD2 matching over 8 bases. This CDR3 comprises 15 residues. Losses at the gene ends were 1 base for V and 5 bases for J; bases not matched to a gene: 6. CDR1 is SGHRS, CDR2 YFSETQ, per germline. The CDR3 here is CASSLTGGAQDTQYF. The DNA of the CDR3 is TGCGCCAGCAGCTTGACCGGGGGGGCCCAAGATACGCAGTATTTT.

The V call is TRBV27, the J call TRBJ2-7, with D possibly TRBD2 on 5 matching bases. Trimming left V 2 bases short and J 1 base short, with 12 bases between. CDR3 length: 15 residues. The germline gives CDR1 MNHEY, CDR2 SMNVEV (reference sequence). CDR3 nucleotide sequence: TGTGCCAGCAGTTTACGCTCCACTAGTTCCTACGAGCAGTACTTC. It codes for CASSLRSTSSYEQYF.

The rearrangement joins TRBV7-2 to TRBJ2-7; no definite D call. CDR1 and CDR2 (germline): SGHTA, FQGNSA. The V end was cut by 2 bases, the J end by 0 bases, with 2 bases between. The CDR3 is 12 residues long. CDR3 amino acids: CASSLCSYEQYV. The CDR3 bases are TGTGCCAGCAGCTTATGCTCCTACGAGCAGTACGTC.

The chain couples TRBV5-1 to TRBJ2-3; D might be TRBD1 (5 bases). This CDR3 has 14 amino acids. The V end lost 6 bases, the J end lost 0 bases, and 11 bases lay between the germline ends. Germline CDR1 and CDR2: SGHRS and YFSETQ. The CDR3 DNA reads TGCGCCAGCAACCGACAGCCTAGCACAGATACGCAGTATTTT. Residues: CASNRQPSTDTQYF.

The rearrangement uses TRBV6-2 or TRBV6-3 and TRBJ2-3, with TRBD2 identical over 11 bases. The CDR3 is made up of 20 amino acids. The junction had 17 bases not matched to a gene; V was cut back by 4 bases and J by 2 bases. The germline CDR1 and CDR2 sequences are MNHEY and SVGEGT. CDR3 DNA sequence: TGTGCCAGCAGTTTTCGACTAGCGGGGATACCCCACGAATACACAGATACGCAGTATTTT. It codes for CASSFRLAGIPHEYTDTQYF.

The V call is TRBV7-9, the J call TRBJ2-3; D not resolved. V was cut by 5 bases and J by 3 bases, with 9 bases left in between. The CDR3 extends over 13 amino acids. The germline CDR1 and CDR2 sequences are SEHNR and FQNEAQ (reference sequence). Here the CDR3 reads CASSLGPTDTQYF. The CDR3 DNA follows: TGTGCCAGCAGCCTCGGACCAACAGATACGCAGTATTTT.

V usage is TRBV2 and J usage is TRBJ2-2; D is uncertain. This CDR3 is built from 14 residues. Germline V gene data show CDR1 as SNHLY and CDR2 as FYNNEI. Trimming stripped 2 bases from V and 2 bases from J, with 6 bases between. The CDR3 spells CASSEFVNTGELFF. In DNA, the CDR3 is TGTGCCAGCAGTGAATTTGTTAACACCGGGGAGCTGTTTTTT.

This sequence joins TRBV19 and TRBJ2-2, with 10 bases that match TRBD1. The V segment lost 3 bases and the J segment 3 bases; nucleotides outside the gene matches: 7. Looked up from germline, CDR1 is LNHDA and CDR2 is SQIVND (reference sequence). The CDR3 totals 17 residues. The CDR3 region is CASSIWDRGWDTGELFF. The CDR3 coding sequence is TGTGCCAGTAGTATTTGGGACAGGGGATGGGACACCGGGGAGCTGTTTTTT. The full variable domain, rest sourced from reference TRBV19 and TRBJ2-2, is DGGITQSPKYLFRKEGQNVTLSCEQNLNHDAMYWYRQDPGQGLRLIYYSQIVNDFQKGDIAEGYSVSREKKESFPLTVTSAQKNPTAFYLCASSIWDRGWDTGELFFGEGSRLTVL.

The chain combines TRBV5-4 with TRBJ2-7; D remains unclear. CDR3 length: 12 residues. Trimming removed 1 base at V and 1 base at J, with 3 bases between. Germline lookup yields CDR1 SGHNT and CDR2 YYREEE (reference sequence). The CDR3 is CASSLRSYEQYF. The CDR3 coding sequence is TGTGCCAGCAGCTTGCGGTCCTACGAGCAGTACTTC.

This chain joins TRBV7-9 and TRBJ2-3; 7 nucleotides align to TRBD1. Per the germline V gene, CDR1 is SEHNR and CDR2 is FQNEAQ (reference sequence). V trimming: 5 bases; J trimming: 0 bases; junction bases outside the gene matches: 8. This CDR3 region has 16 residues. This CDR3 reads CASSPGTDPSTDTQYF. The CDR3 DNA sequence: TGTGCCAGCAGCCCAGGGACAGACCCTAGCACAGATACGCAGTATTTT.

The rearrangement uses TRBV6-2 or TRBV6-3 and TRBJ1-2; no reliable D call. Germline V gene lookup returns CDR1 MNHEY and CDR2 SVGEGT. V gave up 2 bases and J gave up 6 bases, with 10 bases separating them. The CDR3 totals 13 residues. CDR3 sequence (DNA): TGTGCCAGCAGTTACCTAATGGAGCATGGCTACACCTTC. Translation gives CASSYLMEHGYTF.

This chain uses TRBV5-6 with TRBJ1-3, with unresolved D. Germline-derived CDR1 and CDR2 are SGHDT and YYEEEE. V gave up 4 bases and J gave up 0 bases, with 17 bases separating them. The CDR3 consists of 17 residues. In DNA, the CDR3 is TGTGCCAGCAGCGTTGGCGACACCACCTCCTCTGGAAACACCATATATTTT. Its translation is CASSVGDTTSSGNTIYF. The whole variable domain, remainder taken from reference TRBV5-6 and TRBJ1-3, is DAGVTQSPTHLIKTRGQQVTLRCSPKSGHDTVSWYQQALGQGPQFIFQYYEEEERQRGNFPDRFSGHQFPNYSSELNVNALLLGDSALYLCASSVGDTTSSGNTIYFGEGSWLTVV.

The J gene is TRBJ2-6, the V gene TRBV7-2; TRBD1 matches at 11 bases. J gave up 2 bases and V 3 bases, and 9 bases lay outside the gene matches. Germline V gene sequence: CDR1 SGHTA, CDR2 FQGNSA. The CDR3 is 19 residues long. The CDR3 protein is CASSFPRDRGLPGANVLTF. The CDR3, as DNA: TGTGCCAGCAGCTTCCCCCGGGACAGGGGGTTACCTGGGGCCAACGTCCTGACTTTC.

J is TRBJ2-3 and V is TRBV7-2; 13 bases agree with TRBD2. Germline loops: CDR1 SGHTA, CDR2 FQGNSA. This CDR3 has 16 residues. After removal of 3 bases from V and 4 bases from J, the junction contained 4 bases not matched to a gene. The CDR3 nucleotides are TGTGCCAGCAGCTTCATACTAGCGGGGGGGCCAGATACGCAGTATTTT. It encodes CASSFILAGGPDTQYF.